The 20 T cell receptor beta chains below all came from one sample that was sequenced in a study of cytomegalovirus exposure and HLA in healthy donors (dated by TCRdb to the late 2010s). The protocol used for the library was the immunoSEQ multiplex PCR assay. The multiplex PCR relied on a mix of 60 forward primers for TCR Vbeta segments and 13 reverse primers for TCR Jbeta segments. Held by TCRdb, this immuneACCESS table contains in-frame sequences only and omits some clones. Under half of the omission traces to an unresolved V gene where checked; the cause of the rest is unknown. The sample table contains about 160,000 clones; only one count was recorded for over 70% of them. The top ten clones comprise 8.5% to 10% of the sample. Sequencing was carried out using PBMCs. These receptors were taken from a man younger than 30 in good health and CMV-seropositive.

The genes are TRBV7-9 and TRBJ1-1, with a possible D match to TRBD1 (5 bases). Trimming removed 5 bases at V and 3 bases at J, with 13 bases between. The CDR3 runs 14 residues. CDR1 is SEHNR and CDR2 is FQNEAQ in the germline V gene (reference sequence). The CDR3 DNA reads as TGTGCCAGCAGCCAACGTGACAGTTACACTGAAGCTTTCTTT. This sequence encodes CASSQRDSYTEAFF. Variable domain in full (rest from reference TRBV7-9 and TRBJ1-1): DTGVSQNPRHKITKRGQNVTFRCDPISEHNRLYWYRQTLGQGPEFLTYFQNEAQLEKSRLLSDRFSAERPKGSFSTLEIQRTEQGDSAMYLCASSQRDSYTEAFFGQGTRLTVV.

The V and J genes are TRBV7-9 and TRBJ1-2, with TRBD1 matching over 8 bases. Germline values: CDR1 SEHNR, CDR2 FQNEAQ (reference sequence). The CDR3 has 15 amino acids. Unmatched junction bases numbered 16, after V lost 8 bases and J lost 8 bases. CDR3 nucleotides: TGTGCCAGCGCCCTAATGACAGGGGATGGGAGCGGCTACACCTTC. Amino acid sequence: CASALMTGDGSGYTF. Combining the CDR3 with reference TRBV7-9 and TRBJ1-2 gives the whole variable domain DTGVSQNPRHKITKRGQNVTFRCDPISEHNRLYWYRQTLGQGPEFLTYFQNEAQLEKSRLLSDRFSAERPKGSFSTLEIQRTEQGDSAMYLCASALMTGDGSGYTFGSGTRLTVV.

V is TRBV10-3 and J is TRBJ2-4, with TRBD1 matching 9 bases. V lost 4 bases to trimming and J lost 2 bases; unmatched junction nucleotides: 12. The CDR3 sequence is 18 residues long. Germline assignment: CDR1 ENHRY and CDR2 SYGVKD. Here the CDR3 reads CAISVSAGQGDSKNIQYF. The CDR3, as DNA: TGTGCCATCAGTGTCTCCGCGGGACAGGGTGATTCCAAAAACATTCAGTACTTC.

The V call is TRBV4-2, the J call TRBJ2-5; D gene unclear. Trimming stripped 1 base from V and 4 bases from J, with 10 bases between. The CDR3 totals 14 residues. Germline V CDR1 and CDR2: LGHNA, YNFKEQ. The CDR3 loop is CASSQVGERETQYF. DNA for the CDR3: TGTGCCAGCAGCCAAGTGGGCGAAAGAGAGACCCAGTACTTC.

This clone has just one count. The gene calls are TRBV10-3 and TRBJ1-2; the D gene is possibly TRBD1 (5 bases). Germline CDR1 is ENHRY and CDR2 is SYGVKD. With 4 bases removed from V and 5 bases from J, the gap between germline ends came to 11 bases. CDR3 length: 13 residues. The CDR3 DNA follows: TGTGCCATCAGTGGCGGGGGAAAATATGGCTACACCTTC. This codes for CAISGGGKYGYTF.

This clone was picked up one time. The chain uses TRBV9 and TRBJ1-5; tentative D call: TRBD1 (5 bases). The V and J ends lost 4 bases and 2 bases respectively, with 13 bases between them. In germline, CDR1 is SGDLS, CDR2 YYNGEE. The CDR3 runs to 15 residues. CDR3 in amino acids: CASSLSWGGNQPQHF. The CDR3 DNA reads TGTGCCAGCAGCCTTTCATGGGGGGGCAATCAGCCCCAGCATTTT.

V gene TRBV29-1 combines with J gene TRBJ2-7, with D possibly matching TRBD2 (6 bases). The length of the CDR3 is 13 residues. Germline lookup yields CDR1 SQVTM and CDR2 ANQGSEA. Trimming shortened V by 7 bases and J by 2 bases, and 15 bases separated the two germline ends. The CDR3 here is CSARERGPYEQYF. Written as DNA, the CDR3 is TGCAGCGCCCGGGAGAGAGGACCCTACGAGCAGTACTTC.

The J gene is TRBJ1-4, the V gene TRBV11-2; D gene uncertain. Germline CDR1 and CDR2: SGHAT and FQNNGV. The V end was cut by 2 bases, the J end by 2 bases, with 12 bases between. The CDR3 has 16 residues. Here the CDR3 reads CASSLSLHATNEKLFF. CDR3 bases: TGTGCCAGCAGCTTATCACTACATGCGACTAATGAAAAACTGTTTTTT.

This clone showed up just a few times. The CDR3 DNA reads TGCAGTGCTAGGAGGAACACTGAAGCTTTCTTT. It yields the protein CSARRNTEAFF. This chain joins TRBV20-1 and TRBJ1-1; D is unclear. Germline V lookup: CDR1 DFQATT, CDR2 SNEGSKA (reference sequence). Trimming took off 3 bases at V and 1 base at J, with 3 bases between the two ends. The CDR3 covers 11 residues.

The chain has TRBV6-1 and TRBJ2-3; D is ambiguous. V was cut by 2 bases and J by 5 bases, with 14 bases left in between. This CDR3 region has 15 residues. Germline assignment: CDR1 MNHNS and CDR2 SASEGT. CDR3 sequence (DNA): TGTGCCAGCAGTGAATACTATGTTCGTGGAGATACGCAGTATTTT. This gives the protein CASSEYYVRGDTQYF.

The V gene is TRBV5-3, the J gene TRBJ2-5, with TRBD1 identical over 9 bases. TRBV5-3 is sorted into the ORF group, with uncertain function. This CDR3 has 16 amino acids. Trimming removed 0 bases from V and 5 bases from J; junction bases left unmatched: 8. The CDR3 protein is CARSLAPGTGNETQYF. The CDR3 nucleotides are TGTGCCAGAAGCTTGGCCCCCGGGACAGGGAATGAGACCCAGTACTTC.

J is TRBJ2-2 and V is TRBV9, with 9 bases aligning to TRBD1. This CDR3 is 15 amino acids long. Germline assignment: CDR1 SGDLS and CDR2 YYNGEE. After removal of 4 bases from V and 6 bases from J, the junction contained 7 bases not matched to a gene. CDR3 amino acids: CASSIGQGWSGELFF. The CDR3 DNA reads as TGTGCCAGCAGCATCGGACAGGGGTGGTCCGGGGAGCTGTTTTTT.

The chain combines TRBV30 with TRBJ1-5, with D possibly being TRBD1 (5 bases). The V end lost 7 bases, the J end lost 9 bases, and 16 bases lay between the germline ends. The CDR3 is 12 amino acids. The germline gives CDR1 GTSNPN, CDR2 SVGIG (reference sequence). CDR3 residues: CAFDSLSGPQHF. CDR3 DNA sequence: TGTGCCTTCGACAGTCTAAGTGGGCCCCAGCATTTT.

The chain recombines TRBV19 with TRBJ1-2; D remains unclear. Germline-derived CDR1 and CDR2 are LNHDA and SQIVND (reference sequence). Trimming took off 7 bases at V and 5 bases at J, with 8 bases between the two ends. The CDR3 has 11 amino acids. CDR3 loop: CASTGEYGYTF. The DNA for the CDR3 is TGTGCCAGTACGGGAGAGTATGGCTACACCTTC. The variable domain in full, completed from reference TRBV19 and TRBJ1-2, reads DGGITQSPKYLFRKEGQNVTLSCEQNLNHDAMYWYRQDPGQGLRLIYYSQIVNDFQKGDIAEGYSVSREKKESFPLTVTSAQKNPTAFYLCASTGEYGYTFGSGTRLTVV.

The chain recombines TRBV19 with TRBJ2-3, with a weak D call TRBD2 (6 bases). The CDR3 is made up of 15 amino acids. V was pared by 3 bases and J by 2 bases, with 12 bases between. CDR1 LNHDA and CDR2 SQIVND come from the germline V gene (reference sequence). The CDR3 spells CASSMKRAVTDTQYF. The CDR3 DNA sequence: TGTGCCAGTAGTATGAAGCGGGCGGTCACAGATACGCAGTATTTT. Supplemented by reference TRBV19 and TRBJ2-3, the full variable domain reads DGGITQSPKYLFRKEGQNVTLSCEQNLNHDAMYWYRQDPGQGLRLIYYSQIVNDFQKGDIAEGYSVSREKKESFPLTVTSAQKNPTAFYLCASSMKRAVTDTQYFGPGTRLTVL.

The V and J genes are TRBV7-6 and TRBJ2-7; D unresolved. The CDR3 sequence is 14 residues long. Germline lookup yields CDR1 SGHVS and CDR2 FNYEAQ. Trimming shortened V by 1 base and J by 2 bases, and 9 bases separated the two germline ends. The CDR3, as DNA: TGTGCCAGCAGCTTAGGTGGCGGAACCTACGAGCAGTACTTC. It codes for CASSLGGGTYEQYF.

This chain connects TRBV5-4 to TRBJ2-7, with D perhaps TRBD2 (5 bases). The CDR3 contains 14 residues. With 2 bases removed from V and 3 bases from J, the gap between germline ends came to 12 bases. Germline V gives CDR1 SGHNT, CDR2 YYREEE (reference sequence). The CDR3 sequence is CASSFEGNIYEQYF. The CDR3 DNA is TGTGCCAGCAGCTTCGAGGGTAACATCTACGAGCAGTACTTC.

The V call is TRBV27, the J call TRBJ2-2; 15 bases align to TRBD2. The CDR3 length is 18 residues. CDR1 is MNHEY, CDR2 SMNVEV, per germline (reference sequence). V dropped 6 bases and J dropped 5; count of bases not matched to a gene: 10. In DNA form, the CDR3 reads TGTGCCAGCAGCCCCTCCGGGACTAGCGGGGGGCTAACCGGGGAGCTGTTTTTT. Its protein product is CASSPSGTSGGLTGELFF.

The genes are TRBV11-3 and TRBJ2-1; 12 nucleotides agree with TRBD2. Germline V lookup: CDR1 SGHNT, CDR2 YENEEA. J lost 7 bases, V lost 4 bases, and 5 bases had no gene match. The CDR3 spans 15 residues. CDR3 residues: CASSSSGGAGNEQFF. For the CDR3, the DNA is TGTGCCAGCAGCTCTAGCGGGGGGGCCGGGAATGAGCAGTTCTTC.

This chain joins TRBV7-8 and TRBJ1-2; 10 nucleotides agree with TRBD1. V gave up 2 bases and J gave up 2 bases; unmatched junction bases: 5. Germline V gene sequence: CDR1 SGHVS, CDR2 FQNEAQ. The length of the CDR3 is 16 residues. The DNA for the CDR3 is TGTGCCAGCAGCTTATTTGGGACAGGGGCAAACTATGGCTACACCTTC. It encodes CASSLFGTGANYGYTF.